The 29 T cell receptor beta chains given below trace back to one sample, sequenced in a study of T cell changes during pregnancy in multiple sclerosis. This table comes from immunoSEQ multiplex PCR, and its TCRdb copy is limited to in-frame clones, with some not included. The sample holds roughly 52,000 clones, more than 80% seen once. The sample consisted of CD4+ T cells from peripheral blood mononuclear cells, taken in the first trimester of pregnancy. All receptors come from a female donor with multiple sclerosis, enrolled in a pregnancy study.

The chain links TRBV7-9 to TRBJ1-1; 9 bases fit TRBD1. Germline trimming cut 5 bases from V and 0 bases from J; bases unmatched to any gene: 1. The CDR3 consists of 14 residues. Germline CDR1 is SEHNR and CDR2 is FQNEAQ (reference sequence). CDR3 in DNA: TGTGCCAGCAGCCGGACAGGGGTGAACACTGAAGCTTTCTTT. Its translation: CASSRTGVNTEAFF.

The gene calls are TRBV6-7 and TRBJ2-2; 9 positions match TRBD2. Being an ORF, TRBV6-7 has a function that is uncertain. This CDR3 comprises 17 residues. V was pared by 2 bases and J by 1 base, with 5 bases of the junction left unmatched. The CDR3 sequence: CASSYPKRGVNTGELFF. DNA for the CDR3: TGTGCCAGCAGTTACCCGAAGCGGGGGGTGAACACCGGGGAGCTGTTTTTT.

In this sample, this clone turned up once. V and J are TRBV18 and TRBJ1-2, with D hard to call. Trimming removed 6 bases from V and 6 bases from J, with 17 bases in between. The length of the CDR3 is 14 residues. Germline loops: CDR1 KGHSH, CDR2 LQKENI. The DNA of the CDR3 is TGTGCCAGCTCCCCGGGCGCAGGCGGGCATGGCTACACCTTC. Translating it yields CASSPGAGGHGYTF.

This chain uses TRBV19 with TRBJ2-3, with a possible D match to TRBD1 (5 bases). Germline CDR1 reads LNHDA; CDR2 reads SQIVND (reference sequence). The CDR3 has 14 amino acids. Trimming removed 3 bases at V and 4 bases at J, with 11 bases between. CDR3 region: CASSIRGTADTQYF. The DNA for the CDR3 is TGTGCCAGTAGTATTAGGGGAACCGCAGATACGCAGTATTTT.

The chain recombines TRBV14 with TRBJ2-1; 8 nucleotides align to TRBD2. The CDR3 totals 15 residues. With V trimmed by 3 bases and J by 6 bases, 7 bases remained unmatched. Germline assignment: CDR1 SGHDN and CDR2 FVKESK. CDR3 sequence (DNA): TGTGCCAGCAGCCAGGTCGGCGGGAGGAGCAATGAGCAGTTCTTC. This gives the protein CASSQVGGRSNEQFF.

The genes are TRBV6-5 and TRBJ1-4, with TRBD1 as a possible D gene (5 bases). There are 14 residues in the CDR3. CDR1 is MNHEY, CDR2 SVGAGI, per germline. V was cut by 10 bases and J by 6 bases, with 18 bases left in between. CDR3 sequence reads: CATRHPGGDEKLFF. The DNA for the CDR3 is TGTGCCACCCGACACCCGGGGGGGGATGAAAAACTGTTTTTT.

DNA of the CDR3: TGCGCCAGCAGGCGGGCGGGGGGTATCAATGAGCAGTTCTTC. Protein: CASRRAGGINEQFF. The chain employs TRBV5-1 and TRBJ2-1, with 8 positions matching TRBD2. The CDR3 extends over 14 amino acids. Trimming at V came to 5 bases and at J to 6 bases, leaving 7 bases not matched to a gene. Germline V gene lookup returns CDR1 SGHRS and CDR2 YFSETQ.

The rearrangement links TRBV6-5 to TRBJ1-5, with D hard to call. The CDR3 has 13 amino acids. Per the germline V gene, CDR1 is MNHEY and CDR2 is SVGAGI. The V and J ends lost 7 bases and 7 bases respectively, with 14 bases between them. DNA of the CDR3: TGTGCCAGCACCCCCAGCGGGGTACAGCCCCAGCATTTT. Its protein product is CASTPSGVQPQHF.

The rearrangement links TRBV5-1 to TRBJ1-3; tentatively, D is TRBD1 (5 bases). The CDR3 has 15 amino acids. CDR1 is SGHRS, CDR2 YFSETQ, per germline. V was clipped by 3 bases and J by 2 bases, with 12 bases between them. The CDR3 nucleotides read TGCGCCAGCAGCTCGGGACCGGGGGCTGGAAACACCATATATTTT. Its protein is CASSSGPGAGNTIYF.

CDR3 sequence reads: CASTIRDRPGSPLHF. As DNA, the CDR3 is TGTGCCAGTACCATCCGGGACAGGCCAGGTTCACCCCTCCACTTT. The V and J genes are TRBV2 and TRBJ1-6; 8 bases are shared with TRBD1. There are 15 residues in the CDR3. Germline V gives CDR1 SNHLY, CDR2 FYNNEI. Trimming at V came to 9 bases and at J to 9 bases, leaving 13 bases not matched to a gene.

The chain carries TRBV7-9 and TRBJ2-1; D is perhaps TRBD1 (6 bases). This CDR3 contains 15 residues. V was shortened by 4 bases and J by 0 bases, with 10 bases between the two germline ends. From germline, CDR1 is SEHNR and CDR2 FQNEAQ (reference sequence). CDR3 coding DNA: TGTGCCAGCAGCTATCGACAGGTCTCCTACAATGAGCAGTTCTTC. Residues: CASSYRQVSYNEQFF.

The rearrangement joins TRBV7-2 to TRBJ2-3; 7 bases are shared with TRBD2. Per the germline V gene, CDR1 is SGHTA and CDR2 is FQGNSA. Trimming at V came to 3 bases and at J to 5 bases, leaving 11 bases not matched to a gene. The CDR3 totals 16 residues. Here the CDR3 reads CASSLAGTNVGDTQYF. The CDR3 nucleotides read TGTGCCAGCAGCTTGGCCGGGACTAATGTGGGAGATACGCAGTATTTT.

The rearrangement links TRBV5-1 to TRBJ2-5; TRBD2 might be the D (6 bases). The CDR3 extends over 14 amino acids. Germline lookup yields CDR1 SGHRS and CDR2 YFSETQ. The V end lost 1 base, the J end lost 0 bases, and 7 bases lay between the germline ends. CDR3 sequence (DNA): TGCGCCAGCAGCTTGACGGGGGACCAAGAGACCCAGTACTTC. The encoded protein is CASSLTGDQETQYF.

The chain carries TRBV6-1 and TRBJ1-4; D is undetermined. The CDR3 has 13 residues. Germline assignment: CDR1 MNHNS and CDR2 SASEGT. V lost 11 bases and J 1 base, leaving 11 bases between the germline ends. CDR3 DNA sequence: TGTGCCTCACTTCGGGGAACTAATGAAAAACTGTTTTTT. It is translated as CASLRGTNEKLFF.

The V call is TRBV19, the J call TRBJ1-6; TRBD1 matches at 7 bases. This CDR3 contains 14 residues. Germline CDR1 reads LNHDA; CDR2 reads SQIVND (reference sequence). The ends lost 4 bases at V and 8 bases at J; junction bases unmatched: 5. The CDR3 here is CASSTTGYDSPLHF. The DNA for the CDR3 is TGTGCCAGTAGTACGACAGGGTATGATTCACCCCTCCACTTT. Based on the CDR3 plus reference TRBV19 and TRBJ1-6, the full variable domain is DGGITQSPKYLFRKEGQNVTLSCEQNLNHDAMYWYRQDPGQGLRLIYYSQIVNDFQKGDIAEGYSVSREKKESFPLTVTSAQKNPTAFYLCASSTTGYDSPLHFGNGTRLTVT.

The CDR3 region is CASSFPNRARDFHF. In DNA, the CDR3 is TGTGCCAGCAGTTTCCCCAACAGGGCCCGAGACTTCCACTTT. The chain recombines TRBV28 with TRBJ1-6, with D possibly TRBD1 on 6 matching bases. V lost 3 bases and J 17 bases, leaving 20 bases between the germline ends. Germline assignment: CDR1 MDHEN and CDR2 SYDVKM. The CDR3 has 14 residues.

The chain is built from TRBV10-3 and TRBJ1-4; D perhaps matches TRBD1 (5 bases). Per germline, CDR1 ENHRY and CDR2 SYGVKD. V lost 10 bases, J lost 8 bases, and 14 bases lay in between. This CDR3 spans 12 amino acids. In DNA, the CDR3 is TGTGCCACCAAACAGGAGGGGGAAAAACTGTTTTTT. Its protein product is CATKQEGEKLFF.

J is TRBJ1-1 and V is TRBV9; a weak D match, TRBD1 (5 bases). CDR1 is SGDLS, CDR2 YYNGEE, per germline. The length of the CDR3 is 14 residues. The V end was cut by 4 bases, the J end by 5 bases, with 15 bases between. CDR3 in amino acids: CASSQSGGGTEAFF. In DNA form, the CDR3 reads TGTGCCAGCAGCCAGTCCGGCGGGGGAACTGAAGCTTTCTTT.

V usage is TRBV18 and J usage is TRBJ2-2, with D hard to call. Looked up from germline, CDR1 is KGHSH and CDR2 is LQKENI. The CDR3 has 16 residues. Trimming took off 3 bases at V and 4 bases at J, with 15 bases between the two ends. CDR3: CASSPPDRWSTGELFF. CDR3 coding DNA: TGTGCCAGCTCACCCCCAGATCGATGGAGCACCGGGGAGCTGTTTTTT.

This clone appeared a single time. This chain links TRBV6-6 with TRBJ1-4; a possible D gene is TRBD1 (5 bases). The CDR3 runs to 13 residues. Germline CDR1 is MNHNY and CDR2 is SVGAGI (reference sequence). Between the trimmed V and J ends, which lost 8 bases and 7 bases, there was a span of 14 bases. The CDR3 here is CASGRGVGEKLFF. CDR3 bases: TGTGCCAGCGGGAGGGGTGTAGGTGAAAAACTGTTTTTT.

The V and J genes are TRBV5-4 and TRBJ2-5; 11 bases are shared with TRBD1. The germline CDR1 and CDR2 sequences are SGHNT and YYREEE (reference sequence). The CDR3 spans 15 residues. Trimming took 0 bases from V and 3 from J; bases not matched to a gene: 1. DNA of the CDR3: TGTGCCAGCAGCTTGGGGGACAGGGGGAAAGAGACCCAGTACTTC. It translates to CASSLGDRGKETQYF.

The chain recombines TRBV9 with TRBJ1-2, with TRBD1 matching 10 bases. This CDR3 spans 15 amino acids. Germline loops: CDR1 SGDLS, CDR2 YYNGEE. V was pared by 0 bases and J by 4 bases, with 3 bases of the junction left unmatched. The CDR3, as DNA: TGTGCCAGCAGCGTAGATGGGACAGGGGTCTATGGCTACACCTTC. Translated, it gives CASSVDGTGVYGYTF.

The rearrangement links TRBV19 to TRBJ2-1; D gene uncertain. This CDR3 is built from 15 residues. Germline CDR1 and CDR2: LNHDA and SQIVND (reference sequence). V was cut by 5 bases and J by 0 bases, with 11 bases left in between. The CDR3: CASSLTRSSYNEQFF. The CDR3 nucleotides are TGTGCCAGTAGTCTTACTCGAAGCTCCTACAATGAGCAGTTCTTC.

The rearrangement links TRBV19 to TRBJ1-4; TRBD1 is a possible D gene (6 bases). Deletions cut 3 bases from V and 8 bases from J, with 22 bases between. The CDR3 sequence is 17 residues long. CDR1 and CDR2 from the germline V gene are LNHDA and SQIVND (reference sequence). The CDR3 loop reads CASSMGALVGKREKLFF. The CDR3 DNA reads as TGTGCCAGTAGTATGGGGGCCCTCGTGGGAAAGAGGGAAAAACTGTTTTTT.

V is TRBV28 and J is TRBJ1-5, with D perhaps matching TRBD1 (6 bases). Germline values: CDR1 MDHEN, CDR2 SYDVKM. This CDR3 contains 15 residues. V gave up 5 bases and J gave up 3 bases, with 14 bases separating them. CDR3 nucleotide sequence: TGTGCCAGCAGTGTCCAGGGGCCTTACAATCAGCCCCAGCATTTT. This encodes CASSVQGPYNQPQHF.

This clone occurred once. The chain is built from TRBV19 and TRBJ2-1; D remains unclear. The CDR3 spans 14 residues. The ends were cut back, 0 bases at V and 6 bases at J, with 9 bases in the middle. Germline V gene sequence: CDR1 LNHDA, CDR2 SQIVND (reference sequence). CDR3 sequence reads: CASSIDAGGNEQFF. CDR3 sequence (DNA): TGTGCCAGTAGTATAGATGCCGGTGGCAATGAGCAGTTCTTC.

The rearrangement links TRBV12-5 to TRBJ2-2; possibly TRBD1 for D (7 bases). The CDR3 runs 14 residues. Germline assignment: CDR1 LGHNT and CDR2 FRNRAP. The V and J ends lost 9 bases and 2 bases respectively, with 13 bases between them. The CDR3 DNA reads TGTGCTAGGGAGGGGACAGTAAACACCGGGGAGCTGTTTTTT. It encodes CAREGTVNTGELFF.

The chain couples TRBV9 to TRBJ2-2; TRBD2 matches 14 bases. J was trimmed by 6 bases and V by 3 bases; bases with no gene match: 4. In germline, CDR1 is SGDLS, CDR2 YYNGEE. The CDR3 is 16 amino acids. In DNA form, the CDR3 reads TGTGCCAGCAGCGCCGGACTAGCGGGAGGTGCCGGGGAGCTGTTTTTT. The encoded protein is CASSAGLAGGAGELFF.

Details on this clone: Other DNA sequences in the same sample also yield this CDR3. The rearrangement links TRBV25-1 to TRBJ1-1; D is undetermined. The CDR3 has 14 amino acids. V was pared by 1 base and J by 6 bases, with 12 bases between. Germline V gene data show CDR1 as MGHDK and CDR2 as SYGVNS. CDR3 nucleotide sequence: TGTGCCAGCAGTGAATTCGGGGTATTCGCTGAAGCTTTCTTT. Protein: CASSEFGVFAEAFF.